This T cell receptor (beta chain) stems from a study of T cells after yellow fever vaccination. Study-wide results and limits: A small share of clonotypes appeared in both CD4 and CD8 compartments.

The CDR3 covers 16 residues. Germline V lookup: CDR1 LGHDT, CDR2 YNNKEL (reference sequence). Trimming removed 7 bases from V and 6 bases from J, with 21 bases in between. Of note for this clonotype: Antigen: not known.

TCRdb reprocessed the 5' RACE reads with MiXCR, giving one entry per CDR3 protein. The sample has roughly 500,000 distinct CDR3 sequences, roughly a fifth seen once. This sequence originates from a man aged 30 to 45 who received the YFV17D yellow fever vaccine. The chain combines TRBV3-1 with TRBJ2-2; the D is unclear. The sequencing used PBMCs, collected 15 days after the yellow fever booster vaccination. DNA for the CDR3: TGTGCCAGCAACCACGCTGTCAGGCCCCAGGCCGGGGAGCTGTTTTTT. As protein: CASNHAVRPQAGELFF. Full variable domain (remainder filled in from reference TRBV3-1 and TRBJ2-2): DTAVSQTPKYLVTQMGNDKSIKCEQNLGHDTMYWYKQDSKKFLKIMFSYNNKELIINETVPNRFSPKSPDKAHLNLHINSLELGDSAVYFCASNHAVRPQAGELFFGEGSRLTVL.